The 28 T cell receptor beta chains reported below all come from one sample, sequenced in a study of T cell changes during pregnancy in multiple sclerosis. The table came from immunoSEQ multiplex PCR; TCRdb's copy has only in-frame clones and leaves some out. The data contain tens of thousands of clones, roughly 92% of them singletons. The input for sequencing was peripheral blood, taken in the third trimester of pregnancy. The source of these receptors is a female donor in good health, enrolled as a control in a pregnancy study.

V gene TRBV6-1 combines with J gene TRBJ2-7; D is perhaps TRBD2 (5 bases). This CDR3 is 16 amino acids long. Germline CDR1 is MNHNS and CDR2 is SASEGT. Trimming shortened V by 3 bases and J by 7 bases, and 22 bases separated the two germline ends. The CDR3 protein is CASSEEAGGMEGEQYF. The CDR3, as DNA: TGTGCCAGCAGTGAGGAGGCGGGTGGCATGGAAGGGGAGCAGTACTTC.

The gene calls are TRBV15 and TRBJ2-7; 10 bases are a match to TRBD1. CDR1 is LNHNV, CDR2 YYDKDF, per germline (reference sequence). The V and J ends lost 0 bases and 3 bases, in that order; junction bases with no gene match: 11. The CDR3 is 18 residues long. CDR3 sequence (DNA): TGTGCCACCAGCAGAGAAGTTCTCCGGGACAGGGGTTTCTACGAGCAGTACTTC. This gives the protein CATSREVLRDRGFYEQYF.

This clone was counted only a few times. This chain connects TRBV27 to TRBJ2-5; 11 nucleotides line up with TRBD2. The CDR3 length is 14 residues. Germline loops: CDR1 MNHEY, CDR2 SMNVEV (reference sequence). With 5 bases clipped from V and 5 bases from J, the junction kept 4 bases outside the gene matches. The CDR3 loop reads CASSETSGDETQYF. The CDR3 region has the DNA TGTGCCAGCAGTGAGACTAGCGGGGACGAGACCCAGTACTTC.

The chain employs TRBV6-1 and TRBJ1-2, with TRBD1 as a possible D gene (5 bases). Germline CDR1 MNHNS, CDR2 SASEGT. The V end lost 7 bases, the J end lost 7 bases, and 19 bases lay between the germline ends. This CDR3 is 14 amino acids long. CDR3 amino acids: CASNAPGDLGGYTF. CDR3 bases: TGTGCCAGCAATGCCCCGGGGGATTTGGGTGGCTACACCTTC.

The V and J genes are TRBV28 and TRBJ1-1; 7 bases fit TRBD1. CDR1 MDHEN and CDR2 SYDVKM come from the germline V gene. The CDR3 is 11 residues long. The ends lost 6 bases at V and 8 bases at J; junction bases unmatched: 3. The CDR3 region has the DNA TGTGCCAGCAGCCCGGGACAGGAAGCTTTCTTT. This codes for CASSPGQEAFF.

The chain is built from TRBV5-6 and TRBJ2-5; 14 bases align to TRBD2. The CDR3 is made up of 17 amino acids. Germline values: CDR1 SGHDT, CDR2 YYEEEE. V shed 3 bases, J shed 0 bases, and the junction held 4 bases outside the gene matches. Written as DNA, the CDR3 is TGTGCCAGCAGCTGGGGACTAGCGGGGGCCAACCAAGAGACCCAGTACTTC. It yields the protein CASSWGLAGANQETQYF.

The chain is built from TRBV28 and TRBJ1-2, with D perhaps matching TRBD1 (5 bases). V was clipped by 4 bases and J by 5 bases, with 20 bases between them. CDR1 MDHEN and CDR2 SYDVKM come from the germline V gene. This CDR3 is 16 amino acids long. Written as DNA, the CDR3 is TGTGCCAGCAGTTGGGGACGGGGGGGAACACTTTATGGCTACACCTTC. Amino acids: CASSWGRGGTLYGYTF.

The chain uses TRBV18 and TRBJ2-3; 7 nucleotides agree with TRBD1. Germline V lookup: CDR1 KGHSH, CDR2 LQKENI. With V trimmed by 0 bases and J by 5 bases, 14 bases remained unmatched. The CDR3 is 18 residues long. The CDR3 DNA reads as TGTGCCAGCTCACCACCGAAACAGGGGATAGGGAAGGGAGATACGCAGTATTTT. It translates to CASSPPKQGIGKGDTQYF.

CDR3 protein: CASKGAGGRTGELFF. CDR3 nucleotide sequence: TGTGCCAGCAAGGGGGCAGGGGGTAGAACCGGGGAGCTGTTTTTT. The chain uses TRBV27 and TRBJ2-2; 7 nucleotides agree with TRBD1. The CDR3 runs to 15 residues. Germline-derived CDR1 and CDR2 are MNHEY and SMNVEV (reference sequence). V was clipped by 7 bases and J by 5 bases; unmatched bases: 10.

The rearrangement uses TRBV7-9 and TRBJ1-6; 8 bases are a match to TRBD1. The CDR3 consists of 14 residues. The germline CDR1 and CDR2 sequences are SEHNR and FQNEAQ (reference sequence). With V trimmed by 10 bases and J by 6 bases, 8 bases remained unmatched. This chain's CDR3 is CATTTGAVNSPLHF. CDR3 bases: TGTGCCACCACGACAGGGGCAGTTAATTCACCCCTCCACTTT. Drawing the rest from reference TRBV7-9 and TRBJ1-6, the complete variable domain is DTGVSQNPRHKITKRGQNVTFRCDPISEHNRLYWYRQTLGQGPEFLTYFQNEAQLEKSRLLSDRFSAERPKGSFSTLEIQRTEQGDSAMYLCATTTGAVNSPLHFGNGTRLTVT.

This chain joins TRBV11-3 and TRBJ2-1; tentatively, D is TRBD2 (6 bases). The CDR3 sequence is 14 residues long. Germline loops: CDR1 SGHNT, CDR2 YENEEA. The germline V and J ends were trimmed by 3 bases and 5 bases, with 11 bases remaining between them. CDR3 bases: TGTGCCAGCAGCTTGGCGACTAGAAACAATGAGCAGTTCTTC. Its protein is CASSLATRNNEQFF. Full variable domain (rest looked up from reference TRBV11-3 and TRBJ2-1): EAGVVQSPRYKIIEKKQPVAFWCNPISGHNTLYWYLQNLGQGPELLIRYENEEAVDDSQLPKDRFSAERLKGVDSTLKIQPAELGDSAVYLCASSLATRNNEQFFGPGTRLTVL.

This clone was recorded once. The chain employs TRBV4-1 and TRBJ2-2; 8 bases agree with TRBD2. The CDR3 runs 15 residues. Germline CDR1 is MGHRA and CDR2 is YSYEKL. V gave up 6 bases and J gave up 4 bases; unmatched junction bases: 7. The CDR3 DNA is TGCGCCAGCAGAAGCTCGGGGGGGCCCACCGGGGAGCTGTTTTTT. Protein sequence: CASRSSGGPTGELFF.

The rearrangement joins TRBV27 to TRBJ2-5; 11 bases are a match to TRBD2. V gave up 0 bases and J gave up 4 bases; unmatched junction bases: 4. Germline-derived CDR1 and CDR2 are MNHEY and SMNVEV (reference sequence). The CDR3 has 16 residues. The CDR3 coding sequence is TGTGCCAGCAGTTTATCGAGGCTAGCGGGAGGAGAGACCCAGTACTTC. It encodes CASSLSRLAGGETQYF.

The chain joins TRBV6-1 to TRBJ2-7; 8 bases map to TRBD1. V trimming: 7 bases; J trimming: 2 bases; junction bases outside the gene matches: 7. Germline V gene sequence: CDR1 MNHNS, CDR2 SASEGT. There are 14 residues in the CDR3. The CDR3 sequence is CASTSGGQTYEQYF. The CDR3 nucleotides read TGTGCCAGCACCTCAGGGGGCCAAACCTACGAGCAGTACTTC.

The genes are TRBV29-1 and TRBJ2-1, with 13 bases lining up with TRBD2. Trimming at V came to 5 bases and at J to 7 bases, leaving 5 bases not matched to a gene. The CDR3 loop spans 14 amino acids. Germline-derived CDR1 and CDR2 are SQVTM and ANQGSEA. CDR3 in DNA: TGCAGCGTTTGGACTAGCGGGGGATCAAATGAGCAGTTCTTC. Protein: CSVWTSGGSNEQFF.

The chain is built from TRBV10-3 and TRBJ2-5; the match to TRBD2 covers 11 bases. The CDR3 covers 15 residues. Germline CDR1 is ENHRY and CDR2 is SYGVKD. V gave up 5 bases and J gave up 4 bases; unmatched junction bases: 6. The CDR3 here is CAISSSGGAGETQYF. CDR3 coding DNA: TGTGCCATCAGTAGTAGCGGGGGGGCGGGAGAGACCCAGTACTTC.

The chain has TRBV2 and TRBJ2-2; the D gene is possibly TRBD2 (5 bases). This CDR3 region has 12 residues. Trimming left V 4 bases short and J 7 bases short, with 7 bases between. Germline assignment: CDR1 SNHLY and CDR2 FYNNEI. The CDR3 nucleotides are TGTGCCAGCAGTGCTAGCTACGGGGAGCTGTTTTTT. This encodes CASSASYGELFF. The full variable domain, rest sourced from reference TRBV2 and TRBJ2-2, is EPEVTQTPSHQVTQMGQEVILRCVPISNHLYFYWYRQILGQKVEFLVSFYNNEISEKSEIFDDQFSVERPDGSNFTLKIRSTKLEDSAMYFCASSASYGELFFGEGSRLTVL.

The J gene is TRBJ1-3, the V gene TRBV29-1; 8 nucleotides line up with TRBD1. Germline V gene lookup returns CDR1 SQVTM and CDR2 ANQGSEA. V was clipped by 0 bases and J by 2 bases; unmatched bases: 12. The length of the CDR3 is 18 residues. The DNA for the CDR3 is TGCAGCGTTGAAGACCTTCTCCAGGGGGCCAGGACTGGAAACACCATATATTTT. This sequence encodes CSVEDLLQGARTGNTIYF.

The chain is built from TRBV5-6 and TRBJ2-2, with D perhaps TRBD1 (6 bases). The CDR3 has 14 residues. From germline, CDR1 is SGHDT and CDR2 YYEEEE. With 4 bases removed from V and 2 bases from J, the gap between germline ends came to 9 bases. The DNA of the CDR3 is TGTGCCAGCAGCCCACAGGGTAACACCGGGGAGCTGTTTTTT. Protein: CASSPQGNTGELFF.

This rearrangement joins TRBV5-4 to TRBJ2-5, with D hard to call. The length of the CDR3 is 13 residues. V was pared by 4 bases and J by 2 bases, with 9 bases between. Germline assignment: CDR1 SGHNT and CDR2 YYREEE (reference sequence). The CDR3 bases are TGTGCCAGCAGCCCCGGAGATCAAGAGACCCAGTACTTC. It specifies CASSPGDQETQYF.

This clone was seen only a few times. This chain connects TRBV27 to TRBJ1-5; the match to TRBD1 covers 9 bases. The J segment lost 10 bases and the V segment lost 9 bases, leaving 7 bases of the junction unmatched. Per the germline V gene, CDR1 is MNHEY and CDR2 is SMNVEV (reference sequence). The CDR3 is 12 amino acids. The CDR3 nucleotides are TGTGCCAGAAGTCGGGACAGGGTACCCCAGCATTTT. Encoded protein: CARSRDRVPQHF.

V is TRBV19 and J is TRBJ2-5; 8 bases are shared with TRBD2. V was clipped by 1 base and J by 5 bases; unmatched bases: 12. Germline CDR1 LNHDA, CDR2 SQIVND (reference sequence). CDR3 length equals 17 residues. The DNA of the CDR3 is TGTGCCAGTAGTATAGCTCGGACTAGCTGGGAGATGGAGACCCAGTACTTC. Amino acid sequence: CASSIARTSWEMETQYF.

The chain links TRBV5-1 to TRBJ2-3; 10 nucleotides line up with TRBD2. The germline gives CDR1 SGHRS, CDR2 YFSETQ. CDR3 length equals 15 residues. V shed 4 bases and J 2 bases; nucleotides not matched to a gene: 4. The CDR3: CASSPGLAVTDTQYF. CDR3 nucleotides: TGCGCCAGCAGCCCAGGACTAGCGGTCACAGATACGCAGTATTTT. The full variable domain, in which reference TRBV5-1 and TRBJ2-3 provide the parts outside the CDR3, is KAGVTQTPRYLIKTRGQQVTLSCSPISGHRSVSWYQQTPGQGLQFLFEYFSETQRNKGNFPGRFSGRQFSNSRSEMNVSTLELGDSALYLCASSPGLAVTDTQYFGPGTRLTVL.

J is TRBJ2-2 and V is TRBV14, with TRBD2 identical over 12 bases. After removal of 4 bases from V and 0 bases from J, the junction contained 6 bases not matched to a gene. This CDR3 is 18 amino acids long. The germline CDR1 and CDR2 sequences are SGHDN and FVKESK. CDR3 coding DNA: TGTGCCAGCAGCCTACGACTAGCGGGGGATCCGAACACCGGGGAGCTGTTTTTT. Amino acid sequence: CASSLRLAGDPNTGELFF.

The chain couples TRBV6-5 to TRBJ2-1; D possibly corresponds to TRBD2 (5 bases). Deletions cut 1 base from V and 7 bases from J, with 17 bases between. CDR3 length: 16 residues. Germline V gene lookup returns CDR1 MNHEY and CDR2 SVGAGI. The CDR3: CASSYWLAQPGNEQFF. CDR3 in DNA: TGTGCCAGCAGTTACTGGCTAGCTCAACCCGGGAATGAGCAGTTCTTC.

The chain is built from TRBV2 and TRBJ1-4, with D perhaps TRBD1 (5 bases). V shed 7 bases and J shed 5 bases, with 17 bases lying between them. The CDR3 spans 15 residues. Germline-derived CDR1 and CDR2 are SNHLY and FYNNEI. The CDR3 loop is CASINPRGENEKLFF. The CDR3 DNA reads as TGTGCCAGCATCAACCCTCGGGGGGAAAATGAAAAACTGTTTTTT.

This clone showed up just once. The chain carries TRBV4-2 and TRBJ1-1; D not resolved. From germline, CDR1 is LGHNA and CDR2 YNFKEQ. The V gene lost 2 bases and the J gene lost 7 bases, with 14 bases spanning the gap. The CDR3 contains 14 residues. CDR3 protein: CASSQHDVGGEAFF. CDR3 nucleotides: TGTGCCAGCAGCCAACACGACGTAGGAGGTGAAGCTTTCTTT.

The V gene is TRBV5-1, the J gene TRBJ2-6; tentatively, D is TRBD1 (5 bases). The CDR3 sequence is 18 residues long. The germline V gene has CDR1 SGHRS and CDR2 YFSETQ. V was shortened by 3 bases and J by 0 bases, with 16 bases between the two germline ends. CDR3 nucleotides: TGCGCCAGCAGCTCATTCAGGGCAGATTTCTCTGGGGCCAACGTCCTGACTTTC. Protein: CASSSFRADFSGANVLTF.